Below are 14 T cell receptor beta chains sequenced from a single sample in a study of T cell changes during pregnancy in multiple sclerosis. Produced via immunoSEQ multiplex PCR; TCRdb's table is partial and in-frame only. The data hold about 48,000 clones, with about nine tenths observed a single time. The source material was CD4+ T cells from peripheral blood mononuclear cells, sampled in the second trimester of pregnancy. These receptors were collected from a female donor with multiple sclerosis, enrolled in a pregnancy study.

This clone was detected only once. The V gene is TRBV18, the J gene TRBJ2-7, with 11 bases matching TRBD1. The junction had 13 bases not matched to a gene; V was cut back by 3 bases and J by 6 bases. The CDR3 runs to 17 residues. The germline gives CDR1 KGHSH, CDR2 LQKENI. CDR3 sequence: CASSPTRPGQGGREQYF. For the CDR3, the DNA is TGTGCCAGCTCACCTACTCGGCCGGGACAGGGGGGTCGCGAGCAGTACTTC.

The chain joins TRBV14 to TRBJ1-6; D not resolved. Germline V gene lookup returns CDR1 SGHDN and CDR2 FVKESK. The CDR3 spans 12 residues. V was cut by 1 base and J by 9 bases, with 4 bases left in between. The CDR3: CASSQVSSPLHF. In DNA form, the CDR3 reads TGTGCCAGCAGCCAAGTCTCTTCACCCCTCCACTTT.

This sequence joins TRBV27 and TRBJ2-1; 10 bases match TRBD1. V lost 7 bases, J lost 6 bases, and 18 bases stayed unmatched. The CDR3 length is 18 residues. Germline CDR1 is MNHEY and CDR2 is SMNVEV (reference sequence). CDR3 DNA sequence: TGTGCCAGCAACCGACAGGGGGCCTTGGGCCTAGAAGTCAATGAGCAGTTCTTC. This codes for CASNRQGALGLEVNEQFF.

This chain uses TRBV28 with TRBJ1-2, with 7 positions matching TRBD1. The length of the CDR3 is 15 residues. Germline CDR1 reads MDHEN; CDR2 reads SYDVKM. V was clipped by 6 bases and J by 4 bases; unmatched bases: 11. The CDR3 here is CASSPRQGGRYGYTF. CDR3 coding DNA: TGTGCCAGCAGCCCTCGACAGGGAGGCCGCTATGGCTACACCTTC.

The rearrangement uses TRBV27 and TRBJ2-7; 12 bases match TRBD2. The germline V gene encodes CDR1 MNHEY and CDR2 SMNVEV (reference sequence). The CDR3 spans 16 residues. V shed 5 bases, J shed 5 bases, and the junction held 10 bases outside the gene matches. CDR3 loop: CASSNRLGLAGNEQYF. CDR3 DNA sequence: TGTGCCAGCAGTAATCGCCTCGGACTAGCGGGAAACGAGCAGTACTTC.

The CDR3: CASSRRQGSYEQYF. The CDR3 region has the DNA TGTGCCAGTAGTAGAAGACAGGGAAGCTACGAGCAGTACTTC. The J gene is TRBJ2-7, the V gene TRBV19, with 7 positions matching TRBD1. The CDR3 runs 14 residues. With 4 bases clipped from V and 3 bases from J, the junction kept 6 bases outside the gene matches. Germline V gives CDR1 LNHDA, CDR2 SQIVND (reference sequence).

Only one count was recorded for this clone. The chain recombines TRBV6-1 with TRBJ2-5; the match to TRBD1 covers 8 bases. This CDR3 is 14 amino acids long. V lost 6 bases to trimming and J lost 1 base; unmatched junction nucleotides: 4. Per germline, CDR1 MNHNS and CDR2 SASEGT. The chain's CDR3 is CASRADRGQETQYF. The DNA of the CDR3 is TGTGCCAGCAGAGCCGACAGGGGCCAAGAGACCCAGTACTTC.

The chain employs TRBV13 and TRBJ1-4, with 10 bases that match TRBD1. Germline V CDR1 and CDR2: PRHDT, FYEKMQ (reference sequence). This CDR3 contains 17 residues. J was trimmed by 3 bases and V by 0 bases; bases with no gene match: 4. As DNA, the CDR3 is TGTGCCAGCAGCTTAGGGGGACAGGGGAGGGCTAATGAAAAACTGTTTTTT. It translates to CASSLGGQGRANEKLFF.

In this sample, this clone turned up a few times. V is TRBV7-9 and J is TRBJ1-1; D is possibly TRBD1 (5 bases). Trimming pared 2 bases from V and 6 bases from J, leaving 13 bases between. CDR1 SEHNR and CDR2 FQNEAQ come from the germline V gene (reference sequence). This CDR3 spans 14 amino acids. CDR3 region: CASSLIGVRAEAFF. For the CDR3, the DNA is TGTGCCAGCAGCTTAATAGGGGTTCGAGCTGAAGCTTTCTTT.

CDR3 in amino acids: CTSSHTSGDYYEQYF. CDR3 DNA sequence: TGCACCAGCAGCCACACTAGCGGAGACTACTACGAGCAGTACTTC. The rearrangement joins TRBV1 to TRBJ2-7; TRBD2, the D gene given by the table, was not confirmed from the DNA. TRBV1 is reported as a pseudogene. This CDR3 spans 15 amino acids.

This chain joins TRBV29-1 and TRBJ2-7; 12 nucleotides match TRBD1. Germline values: CDR1 SQVTM, CDR2 ANQGSEA. The ends lost 5 bases at V and 1 base at J; junction bases unmatched: 6. This CDR3 spans 15 amino acids. The CDR3 loop is CSVSPGQGASYEQYF. Written as DNA, the CDR3 is TGCAGCGTTTCCCCGGGACAGGGGGCATCCTACGAGCAGTACTTC.

The gene calls are TRBV7-6 and TRBJ2-2; the match to TRBD2 covers 8 bases. Germline values: CDR1 SGHVS, CDR2 FNYEAQ. The CDR3 extends over 16 amino acids. V dropped 4 bases and J dropped 7; count of bases not matched to a gene: 11. The CDR3 protein is CASSWVLSGRDGELFF. The CDR3 DNA sequence: TGTGCCAGCAGCTGGGTTTTAAGCGGGAGAGACGGGGAGCTGTTTTTT.

Turning to this clone: Other nucleotide sequences in the sample specify the same CDR3. As DNA, the CDR3 is TGCGCCAGCAGCTTTACAGGGAACTATGGCTACACCTTC. It specifies CASSFTGNYGYTF. This chain uses TRBV5-1 with TRBJ1-2; tentatively, D is TRBD1 (6 bases). V lost 2 bases and J 2 bases, leaving 7 bases between the germline ends. CDR1 is SGHRS and CDR2 is YFSETQ in the germline V gene. The CDR3 contains 13 residues.

The chain combines TRBV6-6 with TRBJ1-5; D is perhaps TRBD1 (5 bases). Germline-derived CDR1 and CDR2 are MNHNY and SVGAGI (reference sequence). Deletions cut 6 bases from V and 5 bases from J, with 8 bases between. There are 12 residues in the CDR3. Written as DNA, the CDR3 is TGTGCCAGCAGAGACAGAGATCAGCCCCAGCATTTT. It specifies CASRDRDQPQHF.